This entry is about one T cell receptor beta chain. This clonotype was seen more than once but under ten times. No cognate antigen has been identified for it. No base-level quality is on record; no much larger clone is a single base apart. Interpreted using the paper, the treatment or condition label stands for: allogeneic hematopoietic cell transplantation with graft depleted of TCRalphabeta T cells and CD19 B cells. The transplant recipients were children given TCRalphabeta/CD19-depleted allogeneic hematopoietic cell grafts. Trimming at the junction amounts to 3 bases on V and 5 bases on J, and the germline ends lie 11 bases apart. Inclusive of the bounding cysteine and phenylalanine, the CDR3 is 14 residues long. Only the CDR3 DNA is retained, 42 bases long and in frame from the first base. According to the germline V gene (reference sequence), CDR1 reads LNHNV and CDR2 reads YYDKDF. This record belongs to a study of T-cell reconstitution after alpha-beta-depleted transplantation in children (dated by TCRdb to between 2015 and 2016). In the study overall: Using TCR repertoire profiling, the study quantitatively followed how T-cell immune reconstitution unfolded in children after TCRalphabeta/CD19-depleted allogeneic hematopoietic cell transplantation. The full study reports these points: In some patients, the high TCRbeta diversity seen at day 60 was put down to recipient T cells and intrathymic progenitors that had survived conditioning. Over subsequent months, a decline in hyperexpanded clone frequencies was noted, and after one year, T-cell counts and TCRbeta diversity were mostly ascribed to newly produced T cells. The apparently early alphabetaT-cell count recovery about two months after transplant was reportedly dependent on only several hundred rapidly expanded clones derived from non-depleted graft cells.

The library was prepared using PCR. The sequencer listed for this sample is Illumina HiSeq 2500. Molecular barcoding was employed in the preparation of TCR libraries, with unique molecular identifiers being used to normalize TCRbeta repertoire quantification. TCRdb reworked the public reads: Q25 trimming with fastp, MiXCR clone assembly, productive beta chains retained. Identical CDR3 protein sequences are pooled into one entry, listed with their most common genes and DNA. The sample table records 700,000 to 850,000 distinct CDR3 sequences; about 15% of these occur just once. The ten largest make up approximately 5% of the sample.

Specimen: PBMCs, mostly from graft donor cells, collected 360 days after TCRalphabeta/CD19-depleted stem cell transplant. The rearrangement combines TRBV15 with TRBJ2-1, with no reliable assignment of the D segment. The origin of this receptor is a male patient between 5 and 17 years old who had a stem cell transplant for acute lymphoblastic leukemia, so the T cells may come from the graft donor. The CDR3: CATSSGVSDNEQFF. The DNA sequence is TGTGCCACCAGCAGTGGGGTTAGTGACAATGAGCAGTTCTTC.